This entry lists 22 T cell receptor beta chains sequenced from one sample in a study of post-analysis software for immune sequencing data. Points from the study as a whole: Patients had higher frequencies than controls of five TRBV segments, including TRBV5-6, TRBV5-1 and TRBV20-1.

Carried by the TCR beta cDNA libraries were unique molecular identifiers. TCRdb reanalysed the PCR reads using MiXCR and keeps one entry per CDR3 protein. The sample includes roughly 700,000 distinct CDR3 sequences, roughly 27% of them seen just once. What these receptors recognize is not known. Specimen: blood. The receptors were sampled from a girl aged 10-17 years with multiple sclerosis.

The CDR3 DNA is TGTGCCAGCAGCCGAGTCCGGTTAGGCGCCTACGAGCAGTACTTC. Residues: CASSRVRLGAYEQYF. The rearrangement uses TRBV3-1 and TRBJ2-7; D unresolved. V was clipped by 4 bases and J by 2 bases, with 15 bases between them. This CDR3 has 15 residues. Germline CDR1 is LGHDT and CDR2 is YNNKEL (reference sequence).

This clonotype turned up a few times. The rearrangement uses TRBV4-1 and TRBJ2-3, with 9 bases identical to TRBD1. V was pared by 0 bases and J by 0 bases, with 10 bases of the junction left unmatched. The CDR3 is 19 residues long. Per germline, CDR1 MGHRA and CDR2 YSYEKL. This CDR3 is CASSQDAVLGQGSTDTQYF. CDR3 in DNA: TGCGCCAGCAGCCAAGATGCTGTGTTGGGACAGGGAAGCACAGATACGCAGTATTTT.

The J gene is TRBJ2-6, the V gene TRBV5-1, with D possibly called TRBD1 or TRBD2 (5 bases each). The germline V gene encodes CDR1 SGHRS and CDR2 YFSETQ. The CDR3 contains 18 residues. The V and J ends lost 1 base and 2 bases respectively, with 16 bases between them. CDR3 amino acids: CASSLRGAPGTGANVLTF. Here the CDR3 DNA reads TGCGCCAGCAGCTTGCGAGGGGCGCCCGGCACTGGGGCCAACGTCCTGACTTTC.

This clonotype has more than one count but fewer than ten. V and J are TRBV5-1 and TRBJ1-5; D gene ambiguous. Trimming removed 0 bases at V and 3 bases at J, with 10 bases between. This CDR3 is built from 15 residues. Germline values: CDR1 SGHRS, CDR2 YFSETQ. CDR3 protein: CASSLVREPNQPQHF. The CDR3 DNA reads as TGCGCCAGCAGCTTGGTCCGGGAACCCAATCAGCCCCAGCATTTT.

The gene calls are TRBV11-2 and TRBJ2-3, with 9 bases fitting TRBD2. The CDR3 has 17 amino acids. Per germline, CDR1 SGHAT and CDR2 FQNNGV. The V segment lost 1 base and the J segment 6 bases; nucleotides outside the gene matches: 11. The CDR3 loop reads CASSLAFRGRGVDTQYF. The CDR3 DNA sequence: TGTGCCAGCAGCTTAGCCTTCCGCGGGAGGGGGGTTGATACGCAGTATTTT.

There are a few counts of this clonotype. This chain connects TRBV20-1 to TRBJ2-7; the match to TRBD2 covers 8 bases. After removal of 6 bases from V and 2 bases from J, the junction contained 6 bases not matched to a gene. Germline loops: CDR1 DFQATT, CDR2 SNEGSKA (reference sequence). The CDR3 length is 13 residues. DNA of the CDR3: TGCAGTGCAAAAACTAGCGGCCCCTACGAGCAGTACTTC. Its protein is CSAKTSGPYEQYF.

The rearrangement links TRBV7-9 to TRBJ2-7; D unclear. The germline CDR1 and CDR2 sequences are SEHNR and FQNEAQ (reference sequence). This CDR3 has 16 amino acids. Trimming removed 6 bases from V and 3 bases from J, with 21 bases in between. The CDR3 bases are TGTGCCAGCAGAAGAAGTTCGTCCGGGTTCCTCTACGAGCAGTACTTC. Translated, it gives CASRRSSSGFLYEQYF.

The chain is built from TRBV5-1 and TRBJ2-1; 14 nucleotides line up with TRBD2. Germline assignment: CDR1 SGHRS and CDR2 YFSETQ. The V gene end was trimmed by 5 bases and the J gene end by 6 bases; junction bases not matched to a gene: 10. This CDR3 has 17 amino acids. The CDR3 spells CASSGLRGLAGVNEQFF. The CDR3 DNA follows: TGCGCCAGCAGTGGACTCCGGGGACTAGCGGGAGTCAATGAGCAGTTCTTC. Based on the CDR3 plus reference TRBV5-1 and TRBJ2-1, the full variable domain is KAGVTQTPRYLIKTRGQQVTLSCSPISGHRSVSWYQQTPGQGLQFLFEYFSETQRNKGNFPGRFSGRQFSNSRSEMNVSTLELGDSALYLCASSGLRGLAGVNEQFFGPGTRLTVL.

The chain employs TRBV2 and TRBJ1-5; no reliable D call. This CDR3 has 14 residues. V was cut by 6 bases and J by 5 bases, with 14 bases left in between. Per the germline V gene, CDR1 is SNHLY and CDR2 is FYNNEI. CDR3 in DNA: TGTGCCAGCAGCCGACGGGTTACCGATCAGCCCCAGCATTTT. It is translated as CASSRRVTDQPQHF.

Comment on this clonotype: An end of the junction does not agree with germline; a read error may underlie this. This rearrangement joins TRBV5-1 to TRBJ1-1, with unresolved D. The CDR3 extends over 16 amino acids. Germline CDR1 reads SGHRS; CDR2 reads YFSETQ. CDR3 residues: CARSQSGLPRSTEAFF. The CDR3 nucleotides read TGCGCCCGCAGCCAGTCCGGACTTCCTCGGAGCACTGAAGCTTTCTTT.

In its sample, this clonotype was seen a few times. The rearrangement links TRBV5-1 to TRBJ1-6, with D perhaps matching TRBD1 (5 bases). Germline CDR1 reads SGHRS; CDR2 reads YFSETQ. V was shortened by 0 bases and J by 6 bases, with 10 bases between the two germline ends. The CDR3 is 15 amino acids. The CDR3 loop is CASSLVSGSNSPLHF. The CDR3 nucleotides read TGCGCCAGCAGCTTGGTGTCAGGGAGTAATTCACCCCTCCACTTT.

The rearrangement joins TRBV18 to TRBJ1-2; D possibly corresponds to TRBD1 (5 bases). Germline-derived CDR1 and CDR2 are KGHSH and LQKENI. Trimming shortened V by 2 bases and J by 8 bases, and 12 bases separated the two germline ends. The CDR3 loop spans 13 amino acids. CDR3 nucleotide sequence: TGTGCCAGCTCACCAGGGACCTCTGGGGGCTACACCTTC. Its translation: CASSPGTSGGYTF.

This clonotype was picked up many times. The V call is TRBV12-3 or TRBV12-4, the J call TRBJ1-2, with TRBD1 matching 9 bases. After removal of 3 bases from V and 7 bases from J, the junction contained 3 bases not matched to a gene. The CDR3 length is 13 residues. CDR3 amino acids: CASSFRQGGGYTF. CDR3 DNA sequence: TGTGCCAGCAGTTTCCGACAGGGGGGTGGCTACACCTTC.

This chain links TRBV6-5 with TRBJ1-2; D is perhaps TRBD1 (5 bases). CDR3 length: 14 residues. Trimming left V 8 bases short and J 6 bases short, with 19 bases between. CDR1 is MNHEY, CDR2 SVGAGI, per germline. This CDR3 is CASRWGGLGDGYTF. CDR3 bases: TGTGCCAGCCGCTGGGGGGGTCTCGGGGATGGCTACACCTTC.

The genes are TRBV10-3 and TRBJ2-5, with 11 bases aligning to TRBD1. Matching the DNA end better, TRBJ2-7 makes the J call doubtful. Per germline, CDR1 ENHRY and CDR2 SYGVKD. CDR3 length equals 13 residues. CDR3 loop: CAIAGQGDYEQYF. CDR3 nucleotides: TGTGCCATCGCGGGACAGGGGGACTACGAGCAGTACTTC.

The CDR3 loop is CASSGPWASGTDTQYF. As DNA, the CDR3 is TGTGCCAGCAGCGGTCCTTGGGCTAGCGGCACAGATACGCAGTATTTT. The chain couples TRBV7-2 to TRBJ2-3, with D perhaps matching TRBD2 (6 bases). This CDR3 comprises 16 residues. V gave up 5 bases and J gave up 1 base, with 16 bases separating them. CDR1 SGHTA and CDR2 FQGNSA come from the germline V gene.

CDR3 in DNA: TGTGCCAGCAGCCAAGATTTCCCTAGCGGGCCCACAGATACGCAGTATTTT. Residues: CASSQDFPSGPTDTQYF. This chain uses TRBV3-1 with TRBJ2-3, with 8 bases aligning to TRBD2. J was trimmed by 2 bases and V by 0 bases; bases with no gene match: 7. This CDR3 has 17 residues. Looked up from germline, CDR1 is LGHDT and CDR2 is YNNKEL (reference sequence).

The CDR3 DNA follows: TGTGCCACCAGTGATTCGGGGGAGGGCCACGAGCAGTACTTC. This sequence encodes CATSDSGEGHEQYF. The rearrangement uses TRBV24-1 and TRBJ2-5; 7 bases are shared with TRBD2. The end of the DNA aligns better with TRBJ2-7, so the J call may be wrong. This CDR3 is 14 amino acids long. Germline assignment: CDR1 KGHDR and CDR2 SFDVKD.

This clonotype appeared a few times. The V gene is TRBV28, the J gene TRBJ2-1; 8 bases match TRBD1. From germline, CDR1 is MDHEN and CDR2 SYDVKM. Trimming removed 8 bases from V and 9 bases from J; junction bases left unmatched: 9. The CDR3 has 13 amino acids. The CDR3 coding sequence is TGTGCCAGCTCAGTGGCAGGGGGCAGTGAGCAGTTCTTC. This gives the protein CASSVAGGSEQFF.

In regard to this clonotype: One junction end does not reproduce the germline sequence, and a read error may be involved. V and J are TRBV9 and TRBJ2-7, with TRBD2 matching 11 bases. The last part of the DNA fits TRBJ2-5 better; the J call may be wrong. CDR1 is SGDLS, CDR2 YYNGEE, per germline. The CDR3 runs 15 residues. The DNA for the CDR3 is TGTGCCAGCAGCACAGGGACTAGCGGCCAAGGGACCCAGTACTTC. It translates to CASSTGTSGQGTQYF.

The chain recombines TRBV20-1 with TRBJ2-7; 7 nucleotides align to TRBD1. The J segment lost 4 bases and the V segment lost 2 bases, leaving 11 bases of the junction unmatched. Germline assignment: CDR1 DFQATT and CDR2 SNEGSKA (reference sequence). CDR3 length: 15 amino acids. The CDR3 DNA reads as TGCAGTGCTAGAACCGAGGGGGCCTACTCTTACGAGCAGTACTTC. Translating gives CSARTEGAYSYEQYF.

This clonotype has just a few counts. The chain joins TRBV7-2 to TRBJ2-1, with no clear D. The CDR3 loop spans 13 amino acids. Trimming left V 5 bases short and J 6 bases short, with 11 bases between. Germline V CDR1 and CDR2: SGHTA, FQGNSA. The CDR3 here is CASSPGPSNEQFF. CDR3 DNA: TGTGCCAGCAGCCCTGGGCCATCCAATGAGCAGTTCTTC.